Listed below are T cell receptor beta chains from one sample, sequenced in a study of T cells in Graves' hyperthyroidism and ophthalmopathy. TCRdb re-called the multiplex PCR reads with MiXCR, one entry per CDR3 protein. The sample comprises about 610,000 distinct CDR3 sequences, approximately 14% of which are singletons, and approximately 4.3% rests with the top ten. Sequences were obtained from blood. The receptors were gathered from a woman between 40 and 55 years old with Graves' ophthalmopathy. Each CDR3 is given with its conserved first and last residue. The order of the fields is J gene, V gene, CDR3 protein.

j_call: TRBJ2-7
v_call: TRBV20-1
cdr3_aa: CSAPPGPLLYEQYF

j_call: TRBJ2-7
v_call: TRBV20-1
cdr3_aa: CSARTPGRAGDEQYF

j_call: TRBJ1-5
v_call: TRBV7-9
cdr3_aa: CASSPLREPQHF

j_call: TRBJ2-5
v_call: TRBV6-5
cdr3_aa: CASSLVVRKKETQYF

j_call: TRBJ2-7
v_call: TRBV7-2
cdr3_aa: CASSLVGDAAYEQYF

j_call: TRBJ2-7
v_call: TRBV6-5
cdr3_aa: CASSYGAGYYEQYF

j_call: TRBJ1-1
v_call: TRBV27
cdr3_aa: CASSFLWTGNTEAFF

j_call: TRBJ2-5
v_call: TRBV11-3
cdr3_aa: CASSLVRGTQYF

j_call: TRBJ2-7
v_call: TRBV9
cdr3_aa: CASSVKEAESSYEQYF

j_call: TRBJ1-2
v_call: TRBV10-2
cdr3_aa: CASSESRTGYGYTF

j_call: TRBJ2-7
v_call: TRBV6-5
cdr3_aa: CASSRLADTYEQYF

j_call: TRBJ2-7
v_call: TRBV6-2/TRBV6-3
cdr3_aa: CASSYSKLAGWGGEQYF

j_call: TRBJ1-1
v_call: TRBV5-1
cdr3_aa: CASSQQGVRDTEAFF

j_call: TRBJ2-7
v_call: TRBV28
cdr3_aa: CASRGAGGSSYEQYF

j_call: TRBJ2-7
v_call: TRBV20-1
cdr3_aa: CSAPTETGRITGNEQYF

j_call: TRBJ2-2
v_call: TRBV20-1
cdr3_aa: CSAIEASNTGELFF

j_call: TRBJ2-5
v_call: TRBV6-1
cdr3_aa: CASTTGPIQETQYF

j_call: TRBJ1-6
v_call: TRBV12-3/TRBV12-4
cdr3_aa: CASSLGTGHSPLHF

j_call: TRBJ1-5
v_call: TRBV12-3/TRBV12-4
cdr3_aa: CASSLRGWDQPQHF

j_call: TRBJ1-5
v_call: TRBV11-1
cdr3_aa: CASSFSGTVSNQPQHF

j_call: TRBJ2-2
v_call: TRBV20-1
cdr3_aa: CSARVGGANTGELFF

j_call: TRBJ1-5
v_call: TRBV12-3/TRBV12-4
cdr3_aa: CASSLGQGPYSNQPQHF

j_call: TRBJ2-4
v_call: TRBV4-1
cdr3_aa: CASSQADVGQGKNIQYF

j_call: TRBJ2-2
v_call: TRBV4-3
cdr3_aa: CASSQRQGARYGGELFF

j_call: TRBJ2-2
v_call: TRBV19
cdr3_aa: CASSPMKGQAGELFF

j_call: TRBJ2-5
v_call: TRBV2
cdr3_aa: CASRARIRDETQYF

j_call: TRBJ2-7
v_call: TRBV12-3/TRBV12-4
cdr3_aa: CASSSSAGPPYF